This T cell receptor beta chain comes out of a study of CD8 T cells in ankylosing spondylitis. One entry per CDR3 protein, called by TCRdb with MiXCR from the 5' RACE reads. In the table there are roughly 370,000 distinct CDR3 sequences, about a fifth of which are singletons. As for this clonotype: Its specificity is not known.

The germline V and J ends were trimmed by 5 bases and 1 base, with 13 bases remaining between them. CDR1 and CDR2 from the germline V gene are SGHTA and FQGNSA. The CDR3 consists of 15 residues. Study-level results: In ankylosing spondylitis patients, matched synovial fluid reportedly showed significant enrichment of disease-linked clones. Typical of ankylosing spondylitis blood, it appeared, was a TCR beta motif of eight highly homologous variants.

Sequencing was carried out using blood, either unsorted or a sorted T cell fraction (not recorded which). The TCR originated in a male donor with ankylosing spondylitis. This chain links TRBV7-2 with TRBJ2-3, with a weak D call TRBD2 (6 bases). The CDR3 nucleotides are TGTGCCAGCAGCCCTCAGGCGGGGCGCACAGATACGCAGTATTTT. Protein sequence: CASSPQAGRTDTQYF.